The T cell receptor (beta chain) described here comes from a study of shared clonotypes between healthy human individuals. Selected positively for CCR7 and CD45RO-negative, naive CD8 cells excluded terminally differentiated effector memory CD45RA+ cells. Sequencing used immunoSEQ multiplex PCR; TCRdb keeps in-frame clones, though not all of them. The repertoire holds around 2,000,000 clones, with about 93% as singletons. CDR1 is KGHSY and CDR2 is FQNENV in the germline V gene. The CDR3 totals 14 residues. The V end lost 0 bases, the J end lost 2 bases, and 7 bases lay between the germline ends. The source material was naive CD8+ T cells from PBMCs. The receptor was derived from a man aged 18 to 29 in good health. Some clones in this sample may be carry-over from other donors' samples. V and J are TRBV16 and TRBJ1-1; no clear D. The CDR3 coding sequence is TGTGCCAGCAGCCAATCGGTAAAAAACACTGAAGCTTTCTTT. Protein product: CASSQSVKNTEAFF.